This T cell receptor (beta chain) was captured by sequencing in a study of T cell responses to AZD1222 COVID-19 vaccine. Overall study results and limits: Regions 160-218 and 743-854 held dominance among vaccine-associated CD4 TCRs, which spanned spike. Donors were largely white British and mainly female; clonal diversity was possibly underestimated.

In its sample, this clone was seen a few times. Antigen specificity is unknown. Generated by immunoSEQ multiplex PCR, the TCRdb table keeps only in-frame clones and is missing some. The sample records about 130,000 clones, roughly nine tenths being singletons. The trim removed 5 bases at V and 7 bases at J, leaving 12 bases unmatched. The CDR3 length is 15 residues. Germline CDR1 and CDR2: SGHRS and YFSETQ. The rearrangement joins TRBV5-1 to TRBJ1-2; TRBD1 aligns across 9 bases. The sequence was obtained from an adult in good health. The sequences come from peripheral blood, collected on day 0 of AZD1222 vaccination. DNA of the CDR3: TGCGCCAGCAGTATCTTGCCGGGACAGGGCGGTGGCTACACCTTC. Amino acids: CASSILPGQGGGYTF. The full variable domain, in which reference TRBV5-1 and TRBJ1-2 provide the parts outside the CDR3, is KAGVTQTPRYLIKTRGQQVTLSCSPISGHRSVSWYQQTPGQGLQFLFEYFSETQRNKGNFPGRFSGRQFSNSRSEMNVSTLELGDSALYLCASSILPGQGGGYTFGSGTRLTVV.